What follows are 22 T cell receptor beta chains derived from one specimen sequenced in a study of Ad26.COV2.S vaccination and SARS-CoV-2 variants. Treatment reported: 15 to 20 received Ad26.COV2.S at low or high dose, single or two shots; roughly five received placebo; per-sample allocation not given. Sampling was done on day 63 after the first vaccine or placebo injection. Some clones are missing from TCRdb's copy, which holds only in-frame ones; the method was immunoSEQ multiplex PCR. In the table there are around 450,000 clones, 75% to 90% of which are singletons. The sample here was peripheral blood, taken in a trial of Ad26.COV2.S vaccine versus placebo. The receptors shown here come from a person aged 18-60 years who received the Ad26.COV2.S COVID-19 vaccine or a placebo.

A single count supports this clone. J is TRBJ2-1 and V is TRBV4-3; D may be TRBD2 (5 bases). Germline CDR1 reads LGHNA; CDR2 reads YSLEER. The CDR3 loop spans 15 amino acids. The V gene lost 0 bases and the J gene lost 5 bases, with 11 bases spanning the gap. CDR3 coding DNA: TGCGCCAGCAGCCAAGATCAATGGAGGAACAATGAGCAGTTCTTC. Protein: CASSQDQWRNNEQFF.

This sequence joins TRBV28 and TRBJ1-1; no clear D gene. Germline lookup yields CDR1 MDHEN and CDR2 SYDVKM. V lost 2 bases, J lost 2 bases, and 12 bases lay in between. CDR3 size: 15 residues. The CDR3 DNA sequence: TGTGCCAGCAGTTTAGTAAACAGACCCAACACTGAAGCTTTCTTT. It encodes CASSLVNRPNTEAFF.

The CDR3 here is CASRPDRGSWGYTF. Here the CDR3 DNA reads TGCGCCAGCCGTCCGGACAGGGGGTCCTGGGGCTACACCTTC. The chain uses TRBV5-1 and TRBJ1-2; 10 bases line up with TRBD1. CDR3 size: 14 residues. The J segment lost 8 bases and the V segment lost 7 bases, leaving 11 bases of the junction unmatched. CDR1 and CDR2 from the germline V gene are SGHRS and YFSETQ.

This chain uses TRBV7-9 with TRBJ2-7, with D unresolved. The V gene lost 6 bases and the J gene lost 0 bases, with 15 bases spanning the gap. CDR1 and CDR2 from the germline V gene are SEHNR and FQNEAQ (reference sequence). The CDR3 consists of 15 residues. The CDR3 is CASSFTTGVSYEQYF. CDR3 bases: TGTGCCAGCAGTTTTACTACCGGTGTCTCCTACGAGCAGTACTTC. Supplemented by reference TRBV7-9 and TRBJ2-7, the full variable domain reads DTGVSQNPRHKITKRGQNVTFRCDPISEHNRLYWYRQTLGQGPEFLTYFQNEAQLEKSRLLSDRFSAERPKGSFSTLEIQRTEQGDSAMYLCASSFTTGVSYEQYFGPGTRLTVT.

CDR3 amino acids: CASSGQGGHNPYEQYF. CDR3 bases: TGTGCCAGCAGCGGACAAGGGGGACACAACCCGTACGAGCAGTACTTC. The chain has TRBV9 and TRBJ2-7, with D possibly being TRBD1 (6 bases). The length of the CDR3 is 16 residues. Trimming removed 3 bases at V and 4 bases at J, with 20 bases between. Germline V gene data show CDR1 as SGDLS and CDR2 as YYNGEE.

The V call is TRBV5-1, the J call TRBJ2-2; D is unresolved. The V end lost 0 bases, the J end lost 5 bases, and 11 bases lay between the germline ends. This CDR3 region has 15 residues. Germline CDR1 is SGHRS and CDR2 is YFSETQ. The CDR3 reads CASSLAPQLTGELFF. CDR3 bases: TGCGCCAGCAGCTTGGCCCCACAGCTTACCGGGGAGCTGTTTTTT.

This chain links TRBV7-9 with TRBJ1-2; 8 positions agree with TRBD1. Germline CDR1 is SEHNR and CDR2 is FQNEAQ (reference sequence). The V segment lost 4 bases and the J segment 5 bases; nucleotides outside the gene matches: 12. The CDR3 is made up of 16 amino acids. The DNA of the CDR3 is TGTGCCAGCAGCTCAGCCACGGGAGGACAGGGTTATGGCTACACCTTC. Translated, it gives CASSSATGGQGYGYTF. Looking up the rest from reference TRBV7-9 and TRBJ1-2 gives the full variable domain: DTGVSQNPRHKITKRGQNVTFRCDPISEHNRLYWYRQTLGQGPEFLTYFQNEAQLEKSRLLSDRFSAERPKGSFSTLEIQRTEQGDSAMYLCASSSATGGQGYGYTFGSGTRLTVV.

The chain recombines TRBV27 with TRBJ2-2, with 9 bases identical to TRBD1. Germline CDR1 reads MNHEY; CDR2 reads SMNVEV (reference sequence). This CDR3 has 19 amino acids. Trimming took 2 bases from V and 0 from J; bases not matched to a gene: 10. The CDR3 here is CASSLRTGATVSNTGELFF. In DNA form, the CDR3 reads TGTGCCAGCAGTTTACGGACAGGGGCCACAGTATCGAACACCGGGGAGCTGTTTTTT.

V gene TRBV24-1 combines with J gene TRBJ2-5; tentative D call: TRBD1 (6 bases). Germline V gives CDR1 KGHDR, CDR2 SFDVKD. The V and J ends lost 3 bases and 3 bases respectively, with 13 bases between them. The CDR3 covers 15 residues. The CDR3 sequence is CATSDNSGDEETQYF. The CDR3 DNA reads TGTGCCACCAGTGATAACTCAGGGGATGAAGAGACCCAGTACTTC.

The J gene is TRBJ1-3, the V gene TRBV9; D possibly corresponds to TRBD1 (5 bases). The CDR3 spans 17 residues. Trimming pared 3 bases from V and 0 bases from J, leaving 16 bases between. Germline V CDR1 and CDR2: SGDLS, YYNGEE. The CDR3 sequence: CASSASLGGSSGNTIYF. The CDR3 DNA sequence: TGTGCCAGCAGCGCTTCCCTCGGGGGGAGCTCTGGAAACACCATATATTTT.

J is TRBJ2-7 and V is TRBV5-1, with a weak D call TRBD2 (6 bases). This CDR3 region has 13 residues. Trimming stripped 4 bases from V and 5 bases from J, with 13 bases between. Germline V gene data show CDR1 as SGHRS and CDR2 as YFSETQ. Here the CDR3 reads CASSPSPSDEQYV. Written as DNA, the CDR3 is TGCGCCAGCAGCCCCTCCCCTAGCGACGAGCAGTACGTC.

This rearrangement joins TRBV7-9 to TRBJ1-1; D not resolved. V was trimmed by 1 base and J by 4 bases, leaving 4 bases between them. In germline, CDR1 is SEHNR, CDR2 FQNEAQ (reference sequence). The CDR3 runs to 12 residues. The CDR3 DNA is TGTGCCAGCAGCTTAGGGCGCACTGAAGCTTTCTTT. Amino acids: CASSLGRTEAFF.

The chain is built from TRBV5-1 and TRBJ1-4; no clear D gene. The ends were cut back, 2 bases at V and 2 bases at J, with 10 bases in the middle. CDR1 and CDR2 from the germline V gene are SGHRS and YFSETQ. This CDR3 is built from 15 residues. The DNA of the CDR3 is TGCGCCAGCAGCTTTTGGGGTCCCACTAATGAAAAACTGTTTTTT. Amino acid sequence: CASSFWGPTNEKLFF.

The V gene is TRBV19, the J gene TRBJ2-7; TRBD2 might be the D (6 bases). Germline-derived CDR1 and CDR2 are LNHDA and SQIVND (reference sequence). The CDR3 consists of 15 residues. Between the trimmed V and J ends, which lost 3 bases and 2 bases, there was a span of 14 bases. CDR3 DNA sequence: TGTGCCAGTAGTATGATCTGGGGGGTACCCTACGAGCAGTACTTC. It codes for CASSMIWGVPYEQYF.

The genes are TRBV27 and TRBJ1-1; D is undetermined. V lost 2 bases and J 3 bases, leaving 7 bases between the germline ends. The germline gives CDR1 MNHEY, CDR2 SMNVEV (reference sequence). The CDR3 runs 13 residues. The CDR3 loop is CASSLVKDTEAFF. The CDR3 DNA is TGTGCCAGCAGTTTAGTTAAGGACACTGAAGCTTTCTTT.

This chain uses TRBV9 with TRBJ1-5, with D uncertain. V was trimmed by 0 bases and J by 9 bases, leaving 10 bases between them. CDR3 size: 13 residues. The germline gives CDR1 SGDLS, CDR2 YYNGEE. Written as DNA, the CDR3 is TGTGCCAGCAGCGTAGAGCCGTGGGGGCCCCAGCATTTT. It encodes CASSVEPWGPQHF.

The genes are TRBV14 and TRBJ2-2; D not certain. The CDR3 extends over 15 amino acids. Germline loops: CDR1 SGHDN, CDR2 FVKESK. The V end lost 4 bases, the J end lost 4 bases, and 13 bases lay between the germline ends. Here the CDR3 reads CASSPHLRSTGELFF. As DNA, the CDR3 is TGTGCCAGCAGCCCTCACTTACGCAGCACCGGGGAGCTGTTTTTT.

The chain joins TRBV19 to TRBJ2-3; D might be TRBD1 or TRBD2, each matching 7 bases. Germline CDR1 LNHDA, CDR2 SQIVND (reference sequence). This CDR3 is built from 17 residues. The ends were cut back, 6 bases at V and 0 bases at J, with 19 bases in the middle. The CDR3 coding sequence is TGTGCCAGTAGAGACCCAGGGGGGGCGTTAAGCACAGATACGCAGTATTTT. Translation gives CASRDPGGALSTDTQYF.

The chain recombines TRBV30 with TRBJ1-2; D is uncertain. Germline CDR1 reads GTSNPN; CDR2 reads SVGIG (reference sequence). V lost 2 bases and J 0 bases, leaving 13 bases between the germline ends. The CDR3 loop spans 15 amino acids. The CDR3 loop is CAWSRAPAPNYGYTF. The CDR3, as DNA: TGTGCCTGGAGTAGGGCTCCCGCCCCTAACTATGGCTACACCTTC.

This clone was detected ten times or more. The chain has TRBV9 and TRBJ2-2; D is possibly TRBD1 or TRBD2 (5 bases each). In germline, CDR1 is SGDLS, CDR2 YYNGEE. The length of the CDR3 is 14 residues. The ends were cut back, 4 bases at V and 0 bases at J, with 7 bases in the middle. As DNA, the CDR3 is TGTGCCAGCAGCACGGGACCGAACACCGGGGAGCTGTTTTTT. The encoded protein is CASSTGPNTGELFF.

Turning to this clone: At one end the junction does not follow the germline gene, possibly because of a read error. V usage is TRBV6-1 and J usage is TRBJ1-1, with D maybe TRBD1 (5 bases). The CDR3 sequence is 14 residues long. Germline V gene lookup returns CDR1 MNHNS and CDR2 SASEGT. For the CDR3, the DNA is TGTGCCAGCATTGAAGGGGCGATGGGGACTGAAGCTTTCTTT. Protein product: CASIEGAMGTEAFF.

This clone was seen just once. J is TRBJ2-7 and V is TRBV4-2, with D hard to call. V lost 1 base to trimming and J lost 0 bases, with 13 bases between them. The CDR3 has 16 residues. CDR1 and CDR2 from the germline V gene are LGHNA and YNFKEQ. CDR3 DNA: TGTGCCAGCAGCCAAGTGGACGGCAGGTCCTCCTACGAGCAGTACTTC. It encodes CASSQVDGRSSYEQYF.